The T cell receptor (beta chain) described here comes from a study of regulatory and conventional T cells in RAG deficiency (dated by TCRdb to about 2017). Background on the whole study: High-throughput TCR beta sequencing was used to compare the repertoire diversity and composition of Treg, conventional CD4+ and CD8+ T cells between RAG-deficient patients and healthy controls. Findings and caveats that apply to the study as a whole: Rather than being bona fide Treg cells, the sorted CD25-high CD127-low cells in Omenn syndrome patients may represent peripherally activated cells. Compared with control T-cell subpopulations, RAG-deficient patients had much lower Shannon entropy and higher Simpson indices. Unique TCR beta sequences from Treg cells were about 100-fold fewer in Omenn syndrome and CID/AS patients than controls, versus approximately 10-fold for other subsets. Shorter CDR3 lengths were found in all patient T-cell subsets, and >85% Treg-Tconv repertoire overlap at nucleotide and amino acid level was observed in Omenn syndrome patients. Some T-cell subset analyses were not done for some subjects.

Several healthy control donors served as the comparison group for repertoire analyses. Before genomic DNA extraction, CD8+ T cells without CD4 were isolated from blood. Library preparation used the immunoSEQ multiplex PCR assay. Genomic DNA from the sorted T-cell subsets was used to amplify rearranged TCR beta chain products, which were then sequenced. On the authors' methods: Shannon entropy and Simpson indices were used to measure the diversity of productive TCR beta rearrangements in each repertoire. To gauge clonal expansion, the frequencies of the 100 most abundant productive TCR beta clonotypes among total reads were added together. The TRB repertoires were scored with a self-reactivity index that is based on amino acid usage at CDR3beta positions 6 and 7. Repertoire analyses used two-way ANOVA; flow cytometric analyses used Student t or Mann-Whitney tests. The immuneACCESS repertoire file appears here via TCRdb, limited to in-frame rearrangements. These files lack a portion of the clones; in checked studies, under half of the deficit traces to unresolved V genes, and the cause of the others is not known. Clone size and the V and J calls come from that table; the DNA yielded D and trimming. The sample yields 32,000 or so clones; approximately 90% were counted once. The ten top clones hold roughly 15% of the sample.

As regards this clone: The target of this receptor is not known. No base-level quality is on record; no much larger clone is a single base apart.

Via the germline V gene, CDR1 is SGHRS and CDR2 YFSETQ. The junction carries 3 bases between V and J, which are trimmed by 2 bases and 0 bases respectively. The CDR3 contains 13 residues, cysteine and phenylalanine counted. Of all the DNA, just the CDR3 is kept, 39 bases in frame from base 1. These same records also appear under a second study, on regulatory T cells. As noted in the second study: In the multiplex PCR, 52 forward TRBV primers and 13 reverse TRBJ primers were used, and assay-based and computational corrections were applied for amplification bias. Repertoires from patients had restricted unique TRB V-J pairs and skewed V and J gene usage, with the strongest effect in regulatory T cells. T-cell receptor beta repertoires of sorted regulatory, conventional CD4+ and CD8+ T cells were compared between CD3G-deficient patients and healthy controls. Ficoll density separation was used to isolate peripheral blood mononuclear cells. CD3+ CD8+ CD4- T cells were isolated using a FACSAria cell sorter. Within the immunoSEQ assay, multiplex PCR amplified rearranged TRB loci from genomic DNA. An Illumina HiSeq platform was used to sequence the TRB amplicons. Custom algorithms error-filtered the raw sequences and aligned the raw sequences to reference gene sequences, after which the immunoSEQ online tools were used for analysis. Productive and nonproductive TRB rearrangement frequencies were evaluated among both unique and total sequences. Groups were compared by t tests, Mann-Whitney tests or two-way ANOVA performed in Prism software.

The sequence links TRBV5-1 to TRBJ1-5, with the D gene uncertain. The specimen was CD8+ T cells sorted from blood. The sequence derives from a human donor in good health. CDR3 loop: CASSLDSNQPQHF. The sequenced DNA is TGCGCCAGCAGCTTAGATAGCAATCAGCCCCAGCATTTT.